The rows below give T cell receptor beta chains drawn from one sample of a study of regulatory T cells in long-lasting Graves disease. TCRdb re-called the multiplex PCR reads through MiXCR, storing one row per CDR3 protein. The table lists roughly 400,000 distinct CDR3 sequences, approximately 15% of them singletons. This sample was shared with a second study, whose subject was T cells in Graves' hyperthyroidism and ophthalmopathy.

The sample consisted of peripheral blood mononuclear cells (PBMCs), taken at new diagnosis, from a patient treated with antithyroid drugs. These TCRs come from a woman aged 40 to 50 with Graves disease. Both conserved end residues are trimmed from each CDR3.

V gene: TRBV20-1
J gene: TRBJ1-4
CDR3 protein: SAPGTGHEKLF

V gene: TRBV6-2/TRBV6-3
J gene: TRBJ2-1
CDR3 protein: ASSYRTGAQF

V gene: TRBV5-6
J gene: TRBJ2-7
CDR3 protein: ASSPGRGHEQY

V gene: TRBV5-5
J gene: TRBJ1-3
CDR3 protein: ASSLSMENTIY

V gene: TRBV7-6
J gene: TRBJ2-2
CDR3 protein: ASSLATGSGELF

V gene: TRBV4-3
J gene: TRBJ2-1
CDR3 protein: ASSQGTRSYNEQF

V gene: TRBV28
J gene: TRBJ2-3
CDR3 protein: ASSPPPWIGTDTQY

V gene: TRBV3-1
J gene: TRBJ2-7
CDR3 protein: ASSQTFSGTSYEQY

V gene: TRBV7-9
J gene: TRBJ1-1
CDR3 protein: ASSHSSLPEAF

V gene: TRBV28
J gene: TRBJ2-7
CDR3 protein: ASGLLSSYEQY

V gene: TRBV5-1
J gene: TRBJ1-5
CDR3 protein: ASSAGDSNQPQH

V gene: TRBV20-1
J gene: TRBJ2-5
CDR3 protein: SANRLAGGQWETQY

V gene: TRBV10-2
J gene: TRBJ2-7
CDR3 protein: ASSQTDPGVLEQY

V gene: TRBV27
J gene: TRBJ1-5
CDR3 protein: ASSLGPGQGPQH

V gene: TRBV9
J gene: TRBJ2-1
CDR3 protein: ASSVGGRTYNEQF

V gene: TRBV7-9
J gene: TRBJ2-5
CDR3 protein: ASSLRQGVETQY

V gene: TRBV11-2
J gene: TRBJ2-2
CDR3 protein: ASSIPTGELF

V gene: TRBV20-1
J gene: TRBJ2-1
CDR3 protein: SARGIYNTVADTYNEQF

V gene: TRBV2
J gene: TRBJ1-1
CDR3 protein: ASSRQGAEAF

V gene: TRBV28
J gene: TRBJ2-1
CDR3 protein: ASSLLAGSSYNEQF

V gene: TRBV11-3
J gene: TRBJ2-5
CDR3 protein: ASSFGSSGSYQETQY

V gene: TRBV15
J gene: TRBJ1-3
CDR3 protein: ATGGPTTGNTIY

V gene: TRBV7-9
J gene: TRBJ2-7
CDR3 protein: ASSLMGGTYEQY

V gene: TRBV4-1
J gene: TRBJ1-2
CDR3 protein: ASSQVWGEYGYT

V gene: TRBV11-3
J gene: TRBJ1-2
CDR3 protein: ASSFGQGLYGYT

V gene: TRBV12-3/TRBV12-4
J gene: TRBJ2-7
CDR3 protein: ASSMTGNSYEQY

V gene: TRBV12-3/TRBV12-4
J gene: TRBJ1-1
CDR3 protein: ASSLSVDTEAF

V gene: TRBV10-2
J gene: TRBJ2-1
CDR3 protein: ASSYGLAGGPDLYNEQF

V gene: TRBV30
J gene: TRBJ2-1
CDR3 protein: ASKISGRQAGRNEQF

V gene: TRBV3-1
J gene: TRBJ2-3
CDR3 protein: ASSQGTSADTQY

V gene: TRBV2
J gene: TRBJ2-7
CDR3 protein: ASGRSVNSYEQY

V gene: TRBV27
J gene: TRBJ2-7
CDR3 protein: ASSERLADFFEQY

V gene: TRBV20-1
J gene: TRBJ2-7
CDR3 protein: SAPKTGSPGEQY

V gene: TRBV6-2/TRBV6-3
J gene: TRBJ2-1
CDR3 protein: ASRWGEYNEQF

V gene: TRBV6-5
J gene: TRBJ2-7
CDR3 protein: ASSYSRSYEQY

V gene: TRBV4-3
J gene: TRBJ1-4
CDR3 protein: ASRRDRGYEKLF

V gene: TRBV18
J gene: TRBJ2-5
CDR3 protein: ASSPRQGNLRETQY

V gene: TRBV12-3/TRBV12-4
J gene: TRBJ2-1
CDR3 protein: ASRTRTSGKLGEQF

V gene: TRBV6-5
J gene: TRBJ1-6
CDR3 protein: ASSYGTGQGNSPLH

V gene: TRBV30
J gene: TRBJ2-6
CDR3 protein: AWSDLSGANVLT

V gene: TRBV24-1
J gene: TRBJ2-1
CDR3 protein: ATSDLGQGTYNEQF